The clone carrying this TCR beta chain was recorded once. The data were taken from a study of blood T cell repertoires in COVID-19. Study details: Acute and convalescent COVID-19 samples came from the United States, Italy and Spain. Sources were T cells, B-cell-depleted T cells, or PBMCs; the material itself was cDNA or gDNA.

The authors' processing: Estimates of nucleated cell counts were drawn from the amplification of reference gene primers. Method: immunoSEQ multiplex PCR; TCRdb's copy keeps in-frame clones and lacks some. The V and J calls and clone size are taken from that table; D and trimming were inferred from the DNA. The profile shows 150,000 to 200,000 clones, 70% to 90% of them singletons. The CDR3 has 17 residues. V shed 4 bases and J 7 bases; nucleotides not matched to a gene: 11. Germline values: CDR1 LGHNA, CDR2 YNFKEQ. The sequencing sample was made of peripheral blood. The rearrangement uses TRBV4-2 and TRBJ2-1; 12 positions agree with TRBD2. The TCR originated in a man aged 35-49 years with active or convalescent COVID-19. The CDR3 DNA is TGTGCCAGCAGCCTCCAGACTAGCGGGGGCCGGAGAAATGAGCAGTTCTTC. Amino acids: CASSLQTSGGRRNEQFF.